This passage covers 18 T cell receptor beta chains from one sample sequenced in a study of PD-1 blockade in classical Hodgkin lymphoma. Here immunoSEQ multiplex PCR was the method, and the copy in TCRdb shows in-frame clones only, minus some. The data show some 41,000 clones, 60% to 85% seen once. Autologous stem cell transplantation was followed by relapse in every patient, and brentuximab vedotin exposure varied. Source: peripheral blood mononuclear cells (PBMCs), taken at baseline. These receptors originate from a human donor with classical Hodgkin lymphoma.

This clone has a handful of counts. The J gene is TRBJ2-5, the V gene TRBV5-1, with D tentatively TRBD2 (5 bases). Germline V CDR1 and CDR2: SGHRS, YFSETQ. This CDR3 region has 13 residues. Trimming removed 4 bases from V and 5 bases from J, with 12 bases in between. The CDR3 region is CASSPGWRETQYF. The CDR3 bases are TGCGCCAGCAGCCCGGGGTGGCGGGAGACCCAGTACTTC.

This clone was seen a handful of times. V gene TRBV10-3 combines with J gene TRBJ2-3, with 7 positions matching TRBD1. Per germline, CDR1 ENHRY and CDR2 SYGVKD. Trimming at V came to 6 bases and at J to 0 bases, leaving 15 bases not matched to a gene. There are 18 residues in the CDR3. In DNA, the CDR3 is TGTGCCATCAGCGAAACTTCCCGGACAGGTTTAAGCACAGATACGCAGTATTTT. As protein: CAISETSRTGLSTDTQYF.

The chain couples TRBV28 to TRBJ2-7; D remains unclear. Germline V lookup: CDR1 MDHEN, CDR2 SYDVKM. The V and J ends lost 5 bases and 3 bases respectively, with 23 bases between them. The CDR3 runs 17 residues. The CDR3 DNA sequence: TGTGCCAGCAGTCCCCCCTCTGCCCCTCTATTATTCTACGAGCAGTACTTC. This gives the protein CASSPPSAPLLFYEQYF.

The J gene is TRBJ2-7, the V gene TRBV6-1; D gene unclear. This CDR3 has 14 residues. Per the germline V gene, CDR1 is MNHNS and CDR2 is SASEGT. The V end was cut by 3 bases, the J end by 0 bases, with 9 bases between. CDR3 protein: CASSDVASSYEQYF. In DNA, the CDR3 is TGTGCCAGCAGTGATGTGGCGAGCTCCTACGAGCAGTACTTC.

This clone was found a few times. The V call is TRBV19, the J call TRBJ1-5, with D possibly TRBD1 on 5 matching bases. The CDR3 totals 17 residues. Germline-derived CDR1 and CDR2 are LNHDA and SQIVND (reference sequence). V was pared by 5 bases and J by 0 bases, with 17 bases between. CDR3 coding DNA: TGTGCCAGTAGTCCGCGAGTGGGGCGGGTTAGCAATCAGCCCCAGCATTTT. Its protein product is CASSPRVGRVSNQPQHF.

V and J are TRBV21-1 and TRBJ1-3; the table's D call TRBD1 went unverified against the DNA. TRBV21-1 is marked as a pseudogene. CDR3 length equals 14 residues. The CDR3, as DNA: TGTGCCAGCAGAGAGCAGGGGGCTGGAAACACCATATATTTT. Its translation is CASREQGAGNTIYF.

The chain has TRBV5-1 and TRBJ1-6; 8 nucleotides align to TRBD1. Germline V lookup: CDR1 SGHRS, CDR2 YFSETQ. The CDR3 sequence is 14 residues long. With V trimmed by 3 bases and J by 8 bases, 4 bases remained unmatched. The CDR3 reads CASSSGGLYSPLHF. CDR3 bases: TGCGCCAGCAGCTCAGGGGGCCTGTATTCACCCCTCCACTTT.

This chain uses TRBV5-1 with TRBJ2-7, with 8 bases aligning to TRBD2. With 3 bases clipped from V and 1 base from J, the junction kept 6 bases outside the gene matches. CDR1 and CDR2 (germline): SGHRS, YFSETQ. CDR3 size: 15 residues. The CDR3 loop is CASSSGLASSYEQYF. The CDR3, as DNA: TGCGCCAGCAGCTCAGGACTAGCCTCGTCCTACGAGCAGTACTTC.

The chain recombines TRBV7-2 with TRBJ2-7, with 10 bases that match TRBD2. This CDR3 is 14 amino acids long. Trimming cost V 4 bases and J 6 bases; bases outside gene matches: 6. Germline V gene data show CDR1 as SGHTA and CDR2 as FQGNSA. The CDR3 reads CASSYGTSAIEQYF. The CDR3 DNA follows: TGTGCCAGCAGCTACGGGACTAGCGCCATCGAGCAGTACTTC.

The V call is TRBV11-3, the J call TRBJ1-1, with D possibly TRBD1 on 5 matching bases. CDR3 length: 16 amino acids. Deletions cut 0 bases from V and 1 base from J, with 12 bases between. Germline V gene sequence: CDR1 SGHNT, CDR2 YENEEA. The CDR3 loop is CASSLDFGGANTEAFF. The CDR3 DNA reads TGTGCCAGCAGCTTAGATTTCGGAGGGGCGAACACTGAAGCTTTCTTT.

CDR3 residues: CASGEARLSTDTQYF. The CDR3 nucleotides are TGTGCCAGCGGAGAAGCTCGACTGAGCACAGATACGCAGTATTTT. The genes are TRBV25-1 and TRBJ2-3; no reliable D call. CDR1 MGHDK and CDR2 SYGVNS come from the germline V gene. Trimming took off 8 bases at V and 0 bases at J, with 15 bases between the two ends. CDR3 length equals 15 residues.

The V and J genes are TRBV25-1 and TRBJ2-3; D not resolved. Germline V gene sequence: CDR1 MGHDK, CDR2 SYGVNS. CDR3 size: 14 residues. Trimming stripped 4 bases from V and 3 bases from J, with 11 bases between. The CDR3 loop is CASSGRVSTDTQYF. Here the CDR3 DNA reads TGTGCCAGCAGTGGAAGGGTCTCGACAGATACGCAGTATTTT.

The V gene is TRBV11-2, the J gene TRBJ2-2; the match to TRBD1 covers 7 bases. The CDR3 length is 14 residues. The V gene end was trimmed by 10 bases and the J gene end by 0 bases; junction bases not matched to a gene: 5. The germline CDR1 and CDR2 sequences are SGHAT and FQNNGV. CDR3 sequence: CATFGTANTGELFF. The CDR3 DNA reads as TGTGCCACTTTCGGGACAGCGAACACCGGGGAGCTGTTTTTT.

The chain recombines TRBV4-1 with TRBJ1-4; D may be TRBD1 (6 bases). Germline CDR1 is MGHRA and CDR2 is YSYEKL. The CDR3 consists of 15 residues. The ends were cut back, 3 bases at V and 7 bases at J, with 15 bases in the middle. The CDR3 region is CASSHNTGTREKLFF. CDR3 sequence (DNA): TGCGCCAGCAGCCATAACACCGGGACACGTGAAAAACTGTTTTTT.

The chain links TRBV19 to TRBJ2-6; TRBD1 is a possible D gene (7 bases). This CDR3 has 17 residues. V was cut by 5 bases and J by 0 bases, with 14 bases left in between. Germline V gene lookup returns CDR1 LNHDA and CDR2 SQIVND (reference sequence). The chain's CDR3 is CASSAGTAGSGANVLTF. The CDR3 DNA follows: TGTGCCAGTAGTGCCGGGACAGCGGGCTCTGGGGCCAACGTCCTGACTTTC.

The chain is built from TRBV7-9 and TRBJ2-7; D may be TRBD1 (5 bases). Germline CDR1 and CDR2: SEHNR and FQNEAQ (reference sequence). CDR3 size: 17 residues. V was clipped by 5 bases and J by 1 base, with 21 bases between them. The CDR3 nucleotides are TGTGCCAGCAGCCCCCCCTTGGGGCGGTCGAAATCCTACGAGCAGTACTTC. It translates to CASSPPLGRSKSYEQYF.

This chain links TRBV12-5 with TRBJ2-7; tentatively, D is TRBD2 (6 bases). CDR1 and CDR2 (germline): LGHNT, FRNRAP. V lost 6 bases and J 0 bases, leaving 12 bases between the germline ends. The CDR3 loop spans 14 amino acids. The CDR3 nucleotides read TGTGCTAGTGGGGCCGAGGAGGGCTCCTACGAGCAGTACTTC. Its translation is CASGAEEGSYEQYF.

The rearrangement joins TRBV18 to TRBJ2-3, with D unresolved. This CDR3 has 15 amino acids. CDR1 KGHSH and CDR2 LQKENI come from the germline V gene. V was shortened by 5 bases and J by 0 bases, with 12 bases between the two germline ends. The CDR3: CASSSSMGSTDTQYF. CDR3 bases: TGTGCCAGCTCATCGTCCATGGGCAGCACAGATACGCAGTATTTT.